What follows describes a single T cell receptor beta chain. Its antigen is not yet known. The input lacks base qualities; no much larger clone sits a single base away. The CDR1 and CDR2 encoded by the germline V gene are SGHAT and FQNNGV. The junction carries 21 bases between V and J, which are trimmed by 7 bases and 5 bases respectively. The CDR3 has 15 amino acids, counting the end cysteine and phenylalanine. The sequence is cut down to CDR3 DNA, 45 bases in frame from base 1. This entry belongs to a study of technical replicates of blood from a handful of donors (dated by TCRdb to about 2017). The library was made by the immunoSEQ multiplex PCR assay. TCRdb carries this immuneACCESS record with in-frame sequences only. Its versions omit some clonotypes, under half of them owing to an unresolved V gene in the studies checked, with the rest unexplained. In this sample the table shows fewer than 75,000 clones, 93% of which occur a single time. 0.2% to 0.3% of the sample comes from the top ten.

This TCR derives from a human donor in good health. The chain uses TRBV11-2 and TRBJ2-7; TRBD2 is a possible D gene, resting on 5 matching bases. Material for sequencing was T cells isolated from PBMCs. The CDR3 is CASTFGGLPRDEQYF. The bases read TGTGCCAGCACCTTCGGCGGCCTCCCGAGGGACGAGCAGTACTTC. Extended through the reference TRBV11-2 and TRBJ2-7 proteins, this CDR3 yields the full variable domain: EAGVAQSPRYKIIEKRQSVAFWCNPISGHATLYWYQQILGQGPKLLIQFQNNGVVDDSQLPKDRFSAERLKGVDSTLKIQPAKLEDSAVYLCASTFGGLPRDEQYFGPGTRLTVT.